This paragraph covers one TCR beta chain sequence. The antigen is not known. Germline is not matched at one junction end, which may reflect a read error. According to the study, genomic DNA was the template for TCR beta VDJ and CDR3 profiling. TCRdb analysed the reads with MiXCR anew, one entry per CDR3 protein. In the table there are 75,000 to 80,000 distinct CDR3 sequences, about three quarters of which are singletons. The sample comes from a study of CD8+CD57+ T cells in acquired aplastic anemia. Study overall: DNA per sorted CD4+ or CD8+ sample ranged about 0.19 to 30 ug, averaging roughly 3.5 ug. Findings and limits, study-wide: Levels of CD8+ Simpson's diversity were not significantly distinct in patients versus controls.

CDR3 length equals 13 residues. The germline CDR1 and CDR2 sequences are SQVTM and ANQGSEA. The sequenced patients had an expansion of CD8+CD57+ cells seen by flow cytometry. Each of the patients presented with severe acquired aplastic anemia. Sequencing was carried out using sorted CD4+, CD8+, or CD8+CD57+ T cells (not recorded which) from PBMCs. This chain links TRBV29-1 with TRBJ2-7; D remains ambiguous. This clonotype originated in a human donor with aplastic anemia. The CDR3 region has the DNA TGCAGCGTTGCGGAAAGTGTTTCCTACGGGCAGTACTTC. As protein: CSVAESVSYGQYF.